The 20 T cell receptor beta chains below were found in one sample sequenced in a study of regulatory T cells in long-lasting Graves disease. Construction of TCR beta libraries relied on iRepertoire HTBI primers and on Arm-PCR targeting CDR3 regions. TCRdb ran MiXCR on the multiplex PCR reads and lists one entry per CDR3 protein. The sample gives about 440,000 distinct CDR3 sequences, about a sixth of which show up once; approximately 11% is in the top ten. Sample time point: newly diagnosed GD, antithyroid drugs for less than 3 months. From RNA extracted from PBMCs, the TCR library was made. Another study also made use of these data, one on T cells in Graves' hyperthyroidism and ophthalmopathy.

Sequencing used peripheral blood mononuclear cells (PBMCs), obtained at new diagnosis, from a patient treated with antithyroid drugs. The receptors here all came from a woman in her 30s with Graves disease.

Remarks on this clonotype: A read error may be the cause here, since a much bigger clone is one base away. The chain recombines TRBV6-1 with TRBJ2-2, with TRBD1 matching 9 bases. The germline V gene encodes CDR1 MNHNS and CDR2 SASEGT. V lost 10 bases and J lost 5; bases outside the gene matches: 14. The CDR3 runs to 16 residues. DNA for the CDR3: TGTGCCAACAGACCCCCGGGACAGGGAGTTACCGGGGAGCTGTTTTTT. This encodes CANRPPGQGVTGELFF.

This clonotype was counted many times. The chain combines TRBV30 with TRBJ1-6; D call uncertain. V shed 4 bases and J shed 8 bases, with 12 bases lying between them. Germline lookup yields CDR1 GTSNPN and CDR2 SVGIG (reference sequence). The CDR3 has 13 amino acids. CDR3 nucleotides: TGTGCCTGGAAGCGAGCGTGGGATTCACCCCTCCACTTT. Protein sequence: CAWKRAWDSPLHF.

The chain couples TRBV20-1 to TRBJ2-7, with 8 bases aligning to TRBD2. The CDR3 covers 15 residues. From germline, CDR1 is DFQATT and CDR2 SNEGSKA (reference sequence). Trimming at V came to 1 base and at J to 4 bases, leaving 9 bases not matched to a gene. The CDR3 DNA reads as TGCAGTGCTAGAGTTGTGGCTAGCGGGCGTTACGAGCAGTACTTC. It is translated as CSARVVASGRYEQYF.

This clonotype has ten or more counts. Written as DNA, the CDR3 is TGTGCCAGCACCCTTACCGGACAGGGAACCAACACTGAAGCTTTCTTT. It yields the protein CASTLTGQGTNTEAFF. The chain combines TRBV28 with TRBJ1-1, with TRBD1 matching over 8 bases. CDR1 and CDR2 (germline): MDHEN, SYDVKM. J was trimmed by 2 bases and V by 7 bases; bases with no gene match: 12. The CDR3 is made up of 16 amino acids.

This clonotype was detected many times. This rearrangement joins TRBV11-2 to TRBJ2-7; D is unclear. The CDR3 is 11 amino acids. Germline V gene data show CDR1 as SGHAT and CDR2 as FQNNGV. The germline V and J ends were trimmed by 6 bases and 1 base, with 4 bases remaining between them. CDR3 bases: TGTGCCAGCAGGGAATCCTACGAGCAGTACTTC. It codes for CASRESYEQYF.

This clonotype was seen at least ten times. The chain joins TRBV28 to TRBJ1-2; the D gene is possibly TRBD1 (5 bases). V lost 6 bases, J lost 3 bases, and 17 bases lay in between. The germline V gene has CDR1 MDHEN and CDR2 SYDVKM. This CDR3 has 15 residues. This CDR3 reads CASSYFRESDYGYTF. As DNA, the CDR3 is TGTGCCAGCAGCTACTTCAGGGAATCTGACTATGGCTACACCTTC.

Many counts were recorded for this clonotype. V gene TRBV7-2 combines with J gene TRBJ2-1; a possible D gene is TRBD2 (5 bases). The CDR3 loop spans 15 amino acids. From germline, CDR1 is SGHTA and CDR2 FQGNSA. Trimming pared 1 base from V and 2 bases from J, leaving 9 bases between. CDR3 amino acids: CASSLVSATYNEQFF. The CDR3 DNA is TGTGCCAGCAGCTTAGTTAGCGCAACCTACAATGAGCAGTTCTTC.

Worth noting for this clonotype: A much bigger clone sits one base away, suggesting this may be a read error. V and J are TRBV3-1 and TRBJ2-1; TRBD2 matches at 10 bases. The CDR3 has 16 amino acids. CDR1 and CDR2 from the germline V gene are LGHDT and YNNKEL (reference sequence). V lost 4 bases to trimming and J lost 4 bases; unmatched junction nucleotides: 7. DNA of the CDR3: TGTGCCAGCAGCCTGGAACTAGCGGGGTTATACAATGAGCAGTTCTTC. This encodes CASSLELAGLYNEQFF.

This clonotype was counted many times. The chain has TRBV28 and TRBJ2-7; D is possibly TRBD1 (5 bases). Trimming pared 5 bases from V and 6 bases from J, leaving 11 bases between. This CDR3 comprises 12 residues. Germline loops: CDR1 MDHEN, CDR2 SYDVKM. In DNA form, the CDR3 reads TGTGCCAGCAGTGTGCAGGGCGCCGAGCAGTACTTC. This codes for CASSVQGAEQYF. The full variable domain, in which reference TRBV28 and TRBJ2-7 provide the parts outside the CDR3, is DVKVTQSSRYLVKRTGEKVFLECVQDMDHENMFWYRQDPGLGLRLIYFSYDVKMKEKGDIPEGYSVSREKKERFSLILESASTNQTSMYLCASSVQGAEQYFGPGTRLTVT.

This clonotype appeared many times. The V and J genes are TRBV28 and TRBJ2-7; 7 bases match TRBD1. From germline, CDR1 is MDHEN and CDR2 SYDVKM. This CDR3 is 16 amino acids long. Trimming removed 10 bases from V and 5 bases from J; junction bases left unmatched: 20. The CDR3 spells CATHVTGTVSPNEQYF. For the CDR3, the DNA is TGTGCCACGCATGTGACCGGGACAGTATCCCCTAACGAGCAGTACTTC.

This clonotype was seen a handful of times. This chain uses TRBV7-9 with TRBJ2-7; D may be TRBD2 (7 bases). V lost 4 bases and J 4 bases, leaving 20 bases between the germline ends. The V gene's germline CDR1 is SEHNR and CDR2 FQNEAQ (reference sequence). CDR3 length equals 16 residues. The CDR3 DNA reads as TGTGCCAGCAGCTCTCCGCTCCGGGGGGCTACTTACGAGCAGTACTTC. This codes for CASSSPLRGATYEQYF.

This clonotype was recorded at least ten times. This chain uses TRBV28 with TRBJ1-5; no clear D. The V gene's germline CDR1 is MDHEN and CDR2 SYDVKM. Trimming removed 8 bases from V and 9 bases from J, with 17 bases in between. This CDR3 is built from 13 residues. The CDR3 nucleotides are TGTGCCAGCGCCCTCCTCCTCATGTTGCCCCAGCATTTT. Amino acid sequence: CASALLLMLPQHF.

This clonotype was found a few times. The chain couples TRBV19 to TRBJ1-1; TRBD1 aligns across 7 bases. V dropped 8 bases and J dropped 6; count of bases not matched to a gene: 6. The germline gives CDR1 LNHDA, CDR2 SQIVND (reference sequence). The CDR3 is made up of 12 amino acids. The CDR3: CASSLQGAEAFF. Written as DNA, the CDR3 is TGTGCCAGTTCCCTCCAGGGGGCTGAAGCTTTCTTT. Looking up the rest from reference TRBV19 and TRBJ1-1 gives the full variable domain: DGGITQSPKYLFRKEGQNVTLSCEQNLNHDAMYWYRQDPGQGLRLIYYSQIVNDFQKGDIAEGYSVSREKKESFPLTVTSAQKNPTAFYLCASSLQGAEAFFGQGTRLTVV.

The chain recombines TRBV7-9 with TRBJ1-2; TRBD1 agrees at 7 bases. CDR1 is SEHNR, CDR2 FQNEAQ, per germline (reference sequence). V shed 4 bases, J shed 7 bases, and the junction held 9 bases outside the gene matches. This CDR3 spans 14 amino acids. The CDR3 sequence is CASSSLDRVRGYTF. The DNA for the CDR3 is TGTGCCAGCAGCTCCCTTGACAGGGTCCGTGGCTACACCTTC.

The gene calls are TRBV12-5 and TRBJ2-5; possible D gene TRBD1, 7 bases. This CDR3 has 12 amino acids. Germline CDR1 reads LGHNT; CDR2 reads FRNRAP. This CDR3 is CASGQGGETQYF. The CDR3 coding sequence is TGTGCAAGCGGGCAGGGGGGAGAGACCCAGTACTTC. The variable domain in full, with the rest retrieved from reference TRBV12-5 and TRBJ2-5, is DARVTQTPRHKVTEMGQEVTMRCQPILGHNTVFWYRQTMMQGLELLAYFRNRAPLDDSGMPKDRFSAEMPDATLATLKIQPSEPRDSAVYFCASGQGGETQYFGPGTRLLVL.

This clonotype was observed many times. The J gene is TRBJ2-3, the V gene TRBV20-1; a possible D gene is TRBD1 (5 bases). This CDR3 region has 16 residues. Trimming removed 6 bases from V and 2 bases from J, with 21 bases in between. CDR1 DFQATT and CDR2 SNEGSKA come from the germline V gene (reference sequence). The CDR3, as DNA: TGCAGTGCAAAGGACACCCTTACATTCATCACAGATACGCAGTATTTT. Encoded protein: CSAKDTLTFITDTQYF.

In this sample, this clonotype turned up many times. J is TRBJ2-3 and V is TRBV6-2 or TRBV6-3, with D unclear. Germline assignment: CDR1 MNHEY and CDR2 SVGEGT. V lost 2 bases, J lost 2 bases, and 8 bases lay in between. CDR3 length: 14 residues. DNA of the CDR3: TGTGCCAGCAGTTACGCGGCGCCCACAGATACGCAGTATTTT. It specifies CASSYAAPTDTQYF.

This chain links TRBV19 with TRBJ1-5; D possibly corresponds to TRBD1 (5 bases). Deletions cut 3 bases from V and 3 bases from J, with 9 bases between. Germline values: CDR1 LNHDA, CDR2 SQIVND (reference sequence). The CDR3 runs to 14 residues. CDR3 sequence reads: CASSMSRDNQPQHF. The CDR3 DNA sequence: TGTGCCAGTAGTATGTCCAGGGACAATCAGCCCCAGCATTTT.

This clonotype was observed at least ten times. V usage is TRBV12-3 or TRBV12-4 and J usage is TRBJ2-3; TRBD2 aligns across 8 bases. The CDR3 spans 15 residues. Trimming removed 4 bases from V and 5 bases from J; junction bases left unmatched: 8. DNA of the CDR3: TGTGCCAGCAGTTCGAGAGCGCGGGAGGTAGATACGCAGTATTTT. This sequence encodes CASSSRAREVDTQYF.

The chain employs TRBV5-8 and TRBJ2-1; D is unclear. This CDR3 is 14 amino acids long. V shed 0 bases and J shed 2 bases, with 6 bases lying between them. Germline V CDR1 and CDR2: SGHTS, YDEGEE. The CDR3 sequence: CASSLVGAYNEQFF. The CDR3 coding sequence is TGTGCCAGCAGCTTGGTAGGCGCCTACAATGAGCAGTTCTTC. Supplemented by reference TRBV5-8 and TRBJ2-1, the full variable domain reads EAGVTQSPTHLIKTRGQQATLRCSPISGHTSVYWYQQALGLGLQFLLWYDEGEERNRGNFPPRFSGRQFPNYSSELNVNALELEDSALYLCASSLVGAYNEQFFGPGTRLTVL.